This passage covers 21 T cell receptor beta chains from one sample sequenced in a study of CD8+ T cells in alopecia areata (dated by TCRdb to 2016 to 2019). Libraries came from the immunoSEQ multiplex PCR assay. RNA was extracted from all samples and reverse transcribed into cDNA as template for TCR sequencing. TCRdb's version of the immuneACCESS table is confined to in-frame rearrangements and falls short of the full clone set. An unresolved V gene accounts for under half of the shortfall where checked; the remainder is of unknown origin. The sample data list 35,000 to 50,000 clones, and 50% to 70% of these were observed just once. The ten most abundant clones make up about a fifth of the sample. The sample's time point, from its label and the paper: four to five weeks on oral tofacitinib. Per the publication, the treatment or condition label means: oral pan-JAK inhibitor, 5-10 mg twice daily. The sequenced sample was CD8+ T cells sorted from blood, obtained at week 4, from a patient treated with tofacitinib. The receptors come from a human donor with alopecia areata.

The rearrangement joins TRBV29-1 to TRBJ2-7; the D call may be TRBD1 or TRBD2 (7 bases each). This CDR3 is 15 amino acids long. V lost 4 bases, J lost 3 bases, and 19 bases lay in between. In germline, CDR1 is SQVTM, CDR2 ANQGSEA. The CDR3 reads CSVVAPSRGGYEQYF. The CDR3 DNA is TGCAGCGTTGTAGCCCCTTCCAGGGGGGGCTACGAGCAGTACTTC.

The chain recombines TRBV7-2 with TRBJ2-7; TRBD1 is a possible D gene (6 bases). This CDR3 is 16 amino acids long. V lost 3 bases and J lost 4, with 19 bases in between. Germline lookup yields CDR1 SGHTA and CDR2 FQGNSA. Here the CDR3 reads CASSFFEGPTGYEQYF. CDR3 bases: TGTGCCAGCAGCTTTTTCGAGGGGCCCACAGGGTACGAGCAGTACTTC.

The genes are TRBV7-9 and TRBJ1-6; the match to TRBD1 covers 10 bases. Germline V gives CDR1 SEHNR, CDR2 FQNEAQ (reference sequence). The V segment lost 4 bases and the J segment 9 bases; nucleotides outside the gene matches: 6. The length of the CDR3 is 15 residues. The CDR3 sequence is CASSSGTGVSSPLHF. The CDR3 DNA reads TGTGCCAGCAGCTCCGGGACAGGGGTTTCTTCACCCCTCCACTTT. The full variable domain, in which reference TRBV7-9 and TRBJ1-6 provide the parts outside the CDR3, is DTGVSQNPRHKITKRGQNVTFRCDPISEHNRLYWYRQTLGQGPEFLTYFQNEAQLEKSRLLSDRFSAERPKGSFSTLEIQRTEQGDSAMYLCASSSGTGVSSPLHFGNGTRLTVT.

This chain uses TRBV27 with TRBJ1-1; D is unresolved. Germline CDR1 reads MNHEY; CDR2 reads SMNVEV (reference sequence). The CDR3 extends over 14 amino acids. V shed 3 bases and J shed 0 bases, with 8 bases lying between them. The CDR3 protein is CASSLGGMNTEAFF. The CDR3 nucleotides are TGTGCCAGCAGTTTGGGAGGAATGAACACTGAAGCTTTCTTT.

This chain joins TRBV25-1 and TRBJ2-5; D is unclear. V shed 6 bases and J shed 5 bases, with 16 bases lying between them. CDR3 length: 14 amino acids. The V gene's germline CDR1 is MGHDK and CDR2 SYGVNS. CDR3 bases: TGTGCCAGCAGGGGGAAAAGCGATAGGGAGACCCAGTACTTC. Protein: CASRGKSDRETQYF.

CDR3 loop: CASSELGPVPGNQPQHF. CDR3 coding DNA: TGCGCCAGCAGTGAGTTGGGCCCGGTCCCGGGCAATCAGCCCCAGCATTTT. The gene calls are TRBV10-2 and TRBJ1-5; D is unresolved. The germline V gene has CDR1 WSHSY and CDR2 SAAADI. The CDR3 sequence is 17 residues long. The V and J ends lost 1 base and 2 bases respectively, with 15 bases between them.

The chain links TRBV7-6 to TRBJ2-3; no clear D. CDR1 SGHVS and CDR2 FNYEAQ come from the germline V gene. Trimming stripped 5 bases from V and 6 bases from J, with 9 bases between. The CDR3 has 12 amino acids. The CDR3 loop reads CASSATYDTQYF. The CDR3 bases are TGTGCCAGCAGCGCCACTTACGATACGCAGTATTTT.

Only a few counts were recorded for this clone. The chain joins TRBV29-1 to TRBJ2-5; 7 nucleotides match TRBD1. With 7 bases clipped from V and 4 bases from J, the junction kept 12 bases outside the gene matches. The germline V gene has CDR1 SQVTM and CDR2 ANQGSEA. This CDR3 contains 14 residues. CDR3 sequence (DNA): TGCAGCGCGAGACAGGGTCAAGTCGGAGAGACCCAGTACTTC. As protein: CSARQGQVGETQYF.

This sequence joins TRBV5-1 and TRBJ2-2; D is undetermined. Deletions cut 5 bases from V and 1 base from J, with 9 bases between. The CDR3 loop spans 14 amino acids. In germline, CDR1 is SGHRS, CDR2 YFSETQ. DNA for the CDR3: TGCGCCAGCAGTTTCCCCGAGAACACCGGGGAGCTGTTTTTT. Its translation: CASSFPENTGELFF.

This chain connects TRBV30 to TRBJ1-1; D not resolved. The CDR3 sequence is 13 residues long. Trimming removed 3 bases at V and 1 base at J, with 9 bases between. Germline values: CDR1 GTSNPN, CDR2 SVGIG (reference sequence). CDR3 region: CAWREVRNTEAFF. CDR3 nucleotides: TGTGCCTGGAGAGAGGTCAGGAACACTGAAGCTTTCTTT.

The chain uses TRBV11-2 and TRBJ2-3; no reliable D call. Trimming left V 2 bases short and J 0 bases short, with 9 bases between. Germline V gives CDR1 SGHAT, CDR2 FQNNGV. The CDR3 is 15 residues long. CDR3 sequence: CASSLFWRSTDTQYF. The CDR3 coding sequence is TGTGCCAGCAGCTTATTCTGGCGGAGCACAGATACGCAGTATTTT.

The chain links TRBV30 to TRBJ2-7; 8 bases match TRBD1. Germline values: CDR1 GTSNPN, CDR2 SVGIG (reference sequence). With 3 bases clipped from V and 5 bases from J, the junction kept 6 bases outside the gene matches. There are 13 residues in the CDR3. The CDR3 reads CAWRPQGDNEQYF. In DNA, the CDR3 is TGTGCCTGGAGACCACAGGGGGATAACGAGCAGTACTTC.

This chain uses TRBV5-1 with TRBJ2-2; possibly TRBD1 or TRBD2 for D (6 bases each). With 3 bases removed from V and 9 bases from J, the gap between germline ends came to 24 bases. The CDR3 is 17 amino acids. CDR1 is SGHRS and CDR2 is YFSETQ in the germline V gene. CDR3 sequence: CASSSHGGRGANRELFF. DNA for the CDR3: TGCGCCAGCAGCTCCCATGGAGGAAGGGGGGCGAACCGGGAGCTGTTTTTT.

This clone was seen a few times. The chain joins TRBV5-6 to TRBJ1-2, with D unresolved. Deletions cut 1 base from V and 4 bases from J, with 8 bases between. This CDR3 has 13 amino acids. Per germline, CDR1 SGHDT and CDR2 YYEEEE. The CDR3 sequence: CASSLRRIYGYTF. Here the CDR3 DNA reads TGTGCCAGCAGCTTGAGGCGGATCTATGGCTACACCTTC.

This clone appeared a single time. The chain uses TRBV25-1 and TRBJ2-1; D is unclear. Germline assignment: CDR1 MGHDK and CDR2 SYGVNS. The V gene lost 4 bases and the J gene lost 3 bases, with 10 bases spanning the gap. The CDR3 contains 14 residues. The CDR3, as DNA: TGTGCCAGCAGTGGGCCCACGGGCTACAATGAGCAGTTCTTC. Protein sequence: CASSGPTGYNEQFF.

CDR3 nucleotides: TGCAGCGTTACAGGGAGTTTAGGCGAGCAGTACTTC. This translates into CSVTGSLGEQYF. This chain uses TRBV29-1 with TRBJ2-7; D is possibly TRBD1 (6 bases). V lost 5 bases, J lost 6 bases, and 14 bases lay in between. Germline-derived CDR1 and CDR2 are SQVTM and ANQGSEA. The CDR3 is made up of 12 amino acids.

By sample fraction, this clone is medium-sized (0.01 to 0.1%). This chain joins TRBV7-9 and TRBJ1-1, with a tentative D call TRBD1 (5 bases). Germline-derived CDR1 and CDR2 are SEHNR and FQNEAQ (reference sequence). The CDR3 consists of 12 residues. Deletions cut 5 bases from V and 11 bases from J, with 15 bases between. DNA of the CDR3: TGTGCCAGCAGCCCAGGAGGAGGGACGGCTTTCTTT. Translation: CASSPGGGTAFF. The full variable domain, with the rest looked up from reference TRBV7-9 and TRBJ1-1, is DTGVSQNPRHKITKRGQNVTFRCDPISEHNRLYWYRQTLGQGPEFLTYFQNEAQLEKSRLLSDRFSAERPKGSFSTLEIQRTEQGDSAMYLCASSPGGGTAFFGQGTRLTVV.

V is TRBV2 and J is TRBJ1-2, with D perhaps TRBD1 (5 bases). CDR3 size: 14 residues. Germline assignment: CDR1 SNHLY and CDR2 FYNNEI. The V gene lost 11 bases and the J gene lost 2 bases, with 18 bases spanning the gap. The CDR3 sequence is CARGPDTLNYGYTF. Here the CDR3 DNA reads TGTGCCCGAGGGCCGGACACGTTAAACTATGGCTACACCTTC.

This clone showed up just a few times. The chain employs TRBV29-1 and TRBJ2-7; D tentatively reads TRBD1 or TRBD2 (6 bases each). Germline V gene data show CDR1 as SQVTM and CDR2 as ANQGSEA. This CDR3 region has 13 residues. Trimming took off 2 bases at V and 6 bases at J, with 14 bases between the two ends. The CDR3 sequence is CSVELRQEGEQYF. CDR3 sequence (DNA): TGCAGCGTTGAACTACGACAGGAGGGCGAGCAGTACTTC.

This clone showed up just a few times. The V and J genes are TRBV29-1 and TRBJ2-4; tentatively, D is TRBD1 (5 bases). CDR1 is SQVTM, CDR2 ANQGSEA, per germline. V shed 1 base and J shed 7 bases, with 8 bases lying between them. The CDR3 extends over 12 amino acids. CDR3 coding DNA: TGCAGCGTTGAAGGCAAGGGGAACATTCAGTACTTC. As protein: CSVEGKGNIQYF.

The J gene is TRBJ2-5, the V gene TRBV9; tentative D call: TRBD2 (7 bases). CDR1 and CDR2 (germline): SGDLS, YYNGEE. The CDR3 contains 15 residues. V dropped 3 bases and J dropped 1 base, with 13 bases sitting between them. This CDR3 is CASSETGRAQETQYF. The CDR3 region has the DNA TGTGCCAGCAGCGAAACAGGGAGGGCCCAAGAGACCCAGTACTTC.